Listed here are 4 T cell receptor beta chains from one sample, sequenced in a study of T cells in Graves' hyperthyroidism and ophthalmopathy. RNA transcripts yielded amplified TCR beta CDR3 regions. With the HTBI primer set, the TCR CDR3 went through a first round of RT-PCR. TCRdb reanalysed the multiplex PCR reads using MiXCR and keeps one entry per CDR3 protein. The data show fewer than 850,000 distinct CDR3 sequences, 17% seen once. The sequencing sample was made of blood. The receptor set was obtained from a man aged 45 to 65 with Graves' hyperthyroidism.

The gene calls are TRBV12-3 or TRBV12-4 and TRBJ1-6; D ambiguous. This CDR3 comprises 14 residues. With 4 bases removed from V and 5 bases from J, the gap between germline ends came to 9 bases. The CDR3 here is CASSSLPNNSPLHF. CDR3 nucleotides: TGTGCCAGCAGTTCCCTCCCAAATAATTCACCCCTCCACTTT.

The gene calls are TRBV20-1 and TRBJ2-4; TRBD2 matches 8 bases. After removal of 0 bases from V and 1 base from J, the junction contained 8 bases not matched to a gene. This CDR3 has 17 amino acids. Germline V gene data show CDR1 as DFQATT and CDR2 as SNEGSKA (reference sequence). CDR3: CSARDSFGGRAKNIQYF. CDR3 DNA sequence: TGCAGTGCTAGAGATTCATTTGGCGGGAGGGCCAAAAACATTCAGTACTTC.

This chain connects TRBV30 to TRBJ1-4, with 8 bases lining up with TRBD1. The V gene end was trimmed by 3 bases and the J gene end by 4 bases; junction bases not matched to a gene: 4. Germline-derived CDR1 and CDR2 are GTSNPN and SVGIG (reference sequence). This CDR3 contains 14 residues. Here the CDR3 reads CAWRGQAVNEKLFF. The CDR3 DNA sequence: TGTGCCTGGAGGGGACAGGCCGTTAATGAAAAACTGTTTTTT.

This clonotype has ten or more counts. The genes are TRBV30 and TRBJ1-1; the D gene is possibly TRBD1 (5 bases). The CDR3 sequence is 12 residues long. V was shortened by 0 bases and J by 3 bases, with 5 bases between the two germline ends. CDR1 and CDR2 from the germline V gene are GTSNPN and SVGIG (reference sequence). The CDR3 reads CAWSVRDTEAFF. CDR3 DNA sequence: TGTGCCTGGAGTGTCAGGGACACTGAAGCTTTCTTT.